This entry features one T cell receptor (beta chain) sequence. Original handling: Reference gene primer amplification in the assay estimated nucleated cell counts. This table comes from immunoSEQ multiplex PCR, and its TCRdb copy is limited to in-frame clones, with some not included. Clonal size and the V and J genes are those of that table, whereas D and trimming came from the DNA. This sample has about 230,000 clones; roughly 80% occur once, and the top ten carry 15% to 20%. This specimen belongs to a study of blood T cell repertoires in COVID-19. Germline CDR1 is LNHDA and CDR2 is SQIVND (reference sequence). The CDR3 spans 15 residues. With V trimmed by 3 bases and J by 2 bases, 4 bases remained unmatched.

This receptor was obtained from a woman aged 80 or older with active or convalescent COVID-19. Sample: peripheral blood. V and J are TRBV19 and TRBJ2-1; 7 nucleotides align to TRBD2. DNA of the CDR3: TGTGCCAGTAGTATCGCAGCGGGGACCTACAATGAGCAGTTCTTC. Encoded protein: CASSIAAGTYNEQFF.